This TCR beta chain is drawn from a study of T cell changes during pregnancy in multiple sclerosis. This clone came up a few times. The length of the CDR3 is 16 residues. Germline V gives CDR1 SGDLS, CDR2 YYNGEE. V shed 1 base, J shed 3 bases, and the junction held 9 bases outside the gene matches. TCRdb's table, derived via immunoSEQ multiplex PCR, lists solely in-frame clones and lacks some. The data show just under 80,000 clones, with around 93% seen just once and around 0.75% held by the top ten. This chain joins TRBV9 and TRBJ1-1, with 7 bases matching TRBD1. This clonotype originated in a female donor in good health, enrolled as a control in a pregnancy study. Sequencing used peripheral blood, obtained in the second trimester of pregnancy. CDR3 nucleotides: TGTGCCAGCAGCGTATCCCCAGACAGGGAAGACACTGAAGCTTTCTTT. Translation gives CASSVSPDREDTEAFF.